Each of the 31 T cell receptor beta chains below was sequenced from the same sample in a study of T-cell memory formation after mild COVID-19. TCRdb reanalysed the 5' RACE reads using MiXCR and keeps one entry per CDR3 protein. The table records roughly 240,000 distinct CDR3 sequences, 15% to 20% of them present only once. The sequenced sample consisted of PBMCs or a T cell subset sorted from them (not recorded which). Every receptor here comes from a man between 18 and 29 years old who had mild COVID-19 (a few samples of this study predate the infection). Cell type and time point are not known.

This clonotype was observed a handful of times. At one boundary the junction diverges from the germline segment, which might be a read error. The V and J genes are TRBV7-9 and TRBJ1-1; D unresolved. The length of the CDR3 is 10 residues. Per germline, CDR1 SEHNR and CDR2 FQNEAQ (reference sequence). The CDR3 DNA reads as TGTGCCAGCAGCTTAGATGAAGGCCCCTTT. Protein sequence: CASSLDEGPF.

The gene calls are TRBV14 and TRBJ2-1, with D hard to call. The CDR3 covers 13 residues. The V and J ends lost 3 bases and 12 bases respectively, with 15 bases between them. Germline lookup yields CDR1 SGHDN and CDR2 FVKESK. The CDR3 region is CASSHLYMRWQFF. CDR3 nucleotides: TGTGCCAGCAGCCATTTATATATGAGATGGCAGTTCTTC.

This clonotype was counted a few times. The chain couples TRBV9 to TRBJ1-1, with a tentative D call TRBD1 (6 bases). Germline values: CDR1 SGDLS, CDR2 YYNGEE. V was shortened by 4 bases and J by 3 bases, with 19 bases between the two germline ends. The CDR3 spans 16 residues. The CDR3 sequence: CASSLAGGGLDTEAFF. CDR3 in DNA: TGTGCCAGCAGCTTGGCCGGGGGCGGGTTGGACACTGAAGCTTTCTTT.

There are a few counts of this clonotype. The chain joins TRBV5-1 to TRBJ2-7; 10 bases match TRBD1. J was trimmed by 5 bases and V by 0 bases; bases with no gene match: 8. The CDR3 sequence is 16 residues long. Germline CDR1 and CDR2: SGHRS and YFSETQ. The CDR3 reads CASSLESGTGVHEQYV. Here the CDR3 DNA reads TGCGCCAGCAGCTTGGAAAGTGGGACAGGGGTCCACGAGCAGTACGTC.

The CDR3 DNA follows: TGCAGTGCTAAACCCGGGACTAGGAACTACAATGAGCAGTTCTTC. It translates to CSAKPGTRNYNEQFF. This sequence joins TRBV20-1 and TRBJ2-1; 8 bases map to TRBD2. This CDR3 comprises 15 residues. Trimming at V came to 4 bases and at J to 3 bases, leaving 8 bases not matched to a gene. The germline V gene encodes CDR1 DFQATT and CDR2 SNEGSKA (reference sequence).

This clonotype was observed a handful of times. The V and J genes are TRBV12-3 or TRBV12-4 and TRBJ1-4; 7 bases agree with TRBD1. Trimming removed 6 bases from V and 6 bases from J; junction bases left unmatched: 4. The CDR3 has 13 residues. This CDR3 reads CASRSGTDEKLFF. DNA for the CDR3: TGTGCCAGCAGATCCGGGACAGATGAAAAACTGTTTTTT.

CDR3 in amino acids: CSASGGLERPQHF. The CDR3 DNA reads TGCAGTGCTAGCGGTGGACTGGAGCGGCCCCAGCATTTT. The V call is TRBV20-1, the J call TRBJ1-5; no clear D gene. Trimming stripped 3 bases from V and 9 bases from J, with 15 bases between. Germline V CDR1 and CDR2: DFQATT, SNEGSKA (reference sequence). This CDR3 comprises 13 residues.

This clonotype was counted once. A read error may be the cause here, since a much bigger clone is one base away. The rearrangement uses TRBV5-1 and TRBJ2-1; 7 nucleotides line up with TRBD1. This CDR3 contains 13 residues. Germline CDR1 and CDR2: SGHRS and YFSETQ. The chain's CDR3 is CASSKTGFNERFF. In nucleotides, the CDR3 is TGCGCCAGCAGCAAGACAGGGTTCAATGAGCGGTTCTTC.

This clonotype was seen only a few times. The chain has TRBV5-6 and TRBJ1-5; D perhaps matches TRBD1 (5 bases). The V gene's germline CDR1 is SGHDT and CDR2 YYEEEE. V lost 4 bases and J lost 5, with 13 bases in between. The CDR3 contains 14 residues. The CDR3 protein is CASSRYRGDQPQHF. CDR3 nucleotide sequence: TGTGCCAGCAGCCGATATCGAGGGGATCAGCCCCAGCATTTT.

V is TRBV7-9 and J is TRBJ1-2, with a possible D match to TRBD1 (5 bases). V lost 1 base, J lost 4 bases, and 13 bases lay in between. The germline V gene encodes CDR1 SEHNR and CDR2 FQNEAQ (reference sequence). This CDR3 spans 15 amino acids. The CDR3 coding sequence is TGTGCCAGCAGCTTAGAGCCCAGGGTGGGCTATGGCTACACCTTC. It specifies CASSLEPRVGYGYTF.

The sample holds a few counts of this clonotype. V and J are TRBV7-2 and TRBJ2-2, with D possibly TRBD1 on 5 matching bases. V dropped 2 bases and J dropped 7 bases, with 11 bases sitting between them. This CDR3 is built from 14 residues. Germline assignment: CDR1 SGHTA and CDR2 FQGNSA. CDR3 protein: CASSLIRGSGELFF. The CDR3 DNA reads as TGTGCCAGCAGCTTAATTAGGGGCAGCGGGGAGCTGTTTTTT.

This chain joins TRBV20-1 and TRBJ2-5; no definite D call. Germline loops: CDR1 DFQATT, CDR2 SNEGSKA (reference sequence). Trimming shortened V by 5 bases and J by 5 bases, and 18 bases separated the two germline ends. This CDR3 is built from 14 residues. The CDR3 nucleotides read TGCAGTGCTCTCTTCCTTACCAAAGGGGAGACCCAGTACTTC. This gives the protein CSALFLTKGETQYF.

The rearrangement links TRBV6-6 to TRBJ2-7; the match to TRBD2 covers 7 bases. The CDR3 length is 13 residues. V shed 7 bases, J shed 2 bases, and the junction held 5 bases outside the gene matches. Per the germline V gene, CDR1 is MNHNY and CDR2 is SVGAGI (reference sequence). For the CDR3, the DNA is TGTGCCAGCACCTCGGGGGGAACCTACGAGCAGTACGTC. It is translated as CASTSGGTYEQYV.

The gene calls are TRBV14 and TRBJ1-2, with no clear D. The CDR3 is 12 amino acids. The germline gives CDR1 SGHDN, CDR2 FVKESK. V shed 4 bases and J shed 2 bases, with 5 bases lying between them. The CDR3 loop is CASSPWNYGYTF. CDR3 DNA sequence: TGTGCCAGCAGCCCATGGAACTATGGCTACACCTTC.

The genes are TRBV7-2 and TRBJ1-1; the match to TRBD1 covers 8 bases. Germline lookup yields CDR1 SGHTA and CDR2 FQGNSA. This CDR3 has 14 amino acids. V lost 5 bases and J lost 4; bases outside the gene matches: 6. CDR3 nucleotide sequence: TGTGCCAGCAGCACCCCCGGACAGGGCACTGAAGCTTTCTTT. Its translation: CASSTPGQGTEAFF.

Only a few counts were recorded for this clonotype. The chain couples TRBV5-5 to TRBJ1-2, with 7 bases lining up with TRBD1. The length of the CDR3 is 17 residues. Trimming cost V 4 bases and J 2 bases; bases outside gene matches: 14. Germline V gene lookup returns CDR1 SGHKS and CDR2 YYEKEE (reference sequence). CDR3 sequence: CASSAPLPQGVNYGYTF. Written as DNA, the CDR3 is TGTGCCAGCAGCGCGCCTTTGCCCCAGGGGGTAAACTATGGCTACACCTTC.

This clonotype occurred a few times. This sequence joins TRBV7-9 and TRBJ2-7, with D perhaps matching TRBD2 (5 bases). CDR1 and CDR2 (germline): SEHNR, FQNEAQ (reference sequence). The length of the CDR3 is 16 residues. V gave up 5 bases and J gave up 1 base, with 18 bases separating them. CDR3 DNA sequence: TGTGCCAGCAGCCAAATGGGGAGACACCGGTCCTACGAGCAGTACTTC. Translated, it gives CASSQMGRHRSYEQYF.

The CDR3 coding sequence is TGCGCCAGCGCGGCTATCTACGGTTCAGCAGATACGCAGTATTTT. Its protein is CASAAIYGSADTQYF. This chain connects TRBV5-1 to TRBJ2-3; D is undetermined. V lost 7 bases, J lost 4 bases, and 19 bases lay in between. CDR1 and CDR2 from the germline V gene are SGHRS and YFSETQ. The CDR3 is 15 amino acids. Full variable domain (remainder filled in from reference TRBV5-1 and TRBJ2-3): KAGVTQTPRYLIKTRGQQVTLSCSPISGHRSVSWYQQTPGQGLQFLFEYFSETQRNKGNFPGRFSGRQFSNSRSEMNVSTLELGDSALYLCASAAIYGSADTQYFGPGTRLTVL.

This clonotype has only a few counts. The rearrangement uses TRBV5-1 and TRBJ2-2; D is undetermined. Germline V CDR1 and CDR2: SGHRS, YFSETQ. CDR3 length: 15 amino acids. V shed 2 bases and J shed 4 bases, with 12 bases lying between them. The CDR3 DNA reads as TGCGCCAGCAGCTTCTCTCCGGGTGGCACCGGGGAGCTGTTTTTT. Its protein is CASSFSPGGTGELFF.

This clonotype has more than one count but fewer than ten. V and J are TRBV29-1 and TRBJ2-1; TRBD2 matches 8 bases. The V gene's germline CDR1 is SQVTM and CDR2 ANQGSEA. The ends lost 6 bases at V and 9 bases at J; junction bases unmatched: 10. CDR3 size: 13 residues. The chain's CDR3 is CSVAGAGVFEQFF. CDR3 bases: TGCAGCGTAGCGGGGGCGGGGGTTTTTGAGCAGTTCTTC.

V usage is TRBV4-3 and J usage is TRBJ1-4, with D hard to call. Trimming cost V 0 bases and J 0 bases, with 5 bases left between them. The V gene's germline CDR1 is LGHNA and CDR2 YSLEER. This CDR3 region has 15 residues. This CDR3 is CASSQDHSTNEKLFF. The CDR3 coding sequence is TGCGCCAGCAGCCAAGACCACTCAACTAATGAAAAACTGTTTTTT.

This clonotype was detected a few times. The CDR3 region has the DNA TGTGCCAGCAGCTACTACACTGACAGGGTAGACGAGCAGTACGTC. Its translation: CASSYYTDRVDEQYV. The chain has TRBV5-5 and TRBJ2-7; 7 nucleotides align to TRBD1. Germline loops: CDR1 SGHKS, CDR2 YYEKEE (reference sequence). The CDR3 loop spans 15 amino acids. Trimming took 3 bases from V and 5 from J; bases not matched to a gene: 11.

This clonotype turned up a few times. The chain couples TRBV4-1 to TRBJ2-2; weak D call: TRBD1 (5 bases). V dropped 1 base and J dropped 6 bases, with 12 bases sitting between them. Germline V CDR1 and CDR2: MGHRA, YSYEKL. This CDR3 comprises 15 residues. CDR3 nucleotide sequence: TGCGCCAGCAGCCAAGGACTGACAGTCGCCGGGGAGCTGTTTTTT. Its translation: CASSQGLTVAGELFF.

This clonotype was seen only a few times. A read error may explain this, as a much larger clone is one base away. The CDR3 sequence: CASSWGQGGTGELFF. CDR3 in DNA: TGTGCCAGCAGCTGGGGACAGGGGGGCACCGGGGAGCTGTTTTTT. The chain is built from TRBV27 and TRBJ2-2, with 11 bases that match TRBD1. Germline CDR1 reads MNHEY; CDR2 reads SMNVEV (reference sequence). This CDR3 comprises 15 residues. Trimming cost V 6 bases and J 4 bases; bases outside gene matches: 4.

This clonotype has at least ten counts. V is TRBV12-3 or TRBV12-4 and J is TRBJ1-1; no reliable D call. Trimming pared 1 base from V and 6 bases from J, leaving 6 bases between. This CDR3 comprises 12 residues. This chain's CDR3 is CASSLGSPEAFF. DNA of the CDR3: TGTGCCAGCAGTTTAGGGTCCCCTGAAGCTTTCTTT.

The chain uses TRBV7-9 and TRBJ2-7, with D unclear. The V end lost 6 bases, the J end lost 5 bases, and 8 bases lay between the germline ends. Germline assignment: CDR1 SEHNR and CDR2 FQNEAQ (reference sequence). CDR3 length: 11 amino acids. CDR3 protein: CASSSSHEQYF. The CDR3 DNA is TGTGCCAGCAGTTCCTCTCACGAGCAGTACTTC.

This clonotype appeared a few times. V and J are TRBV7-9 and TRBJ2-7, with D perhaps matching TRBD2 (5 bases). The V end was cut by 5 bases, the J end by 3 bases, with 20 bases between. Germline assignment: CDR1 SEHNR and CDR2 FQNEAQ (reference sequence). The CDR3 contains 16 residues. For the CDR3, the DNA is TGTGCCAGCAGCCCCCCCGAAGCGGAGTCAGTCTACGAGCAGTACTTC. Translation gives CASSPPEAESVYEQYF.

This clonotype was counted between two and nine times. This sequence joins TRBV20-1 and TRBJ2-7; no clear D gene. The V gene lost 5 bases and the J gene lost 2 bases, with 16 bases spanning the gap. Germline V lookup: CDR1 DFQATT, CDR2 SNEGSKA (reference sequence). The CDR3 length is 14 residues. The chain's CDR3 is CSAVTPANPYEQYF. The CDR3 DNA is TGCAGTGCTGTGACACCCGCAAACCCCTACGAGCAGTACTTC.

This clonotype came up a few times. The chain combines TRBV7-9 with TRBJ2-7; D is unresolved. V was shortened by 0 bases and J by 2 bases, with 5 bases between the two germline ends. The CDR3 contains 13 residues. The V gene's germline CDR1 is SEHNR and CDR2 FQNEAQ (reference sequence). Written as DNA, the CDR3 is TGTGCCAGCAGCTTAGCGCTGACCTACGAGCAGTACTTC. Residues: CASSLALTYEQYF. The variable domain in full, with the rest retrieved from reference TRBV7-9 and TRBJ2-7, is DTGVSQNPRHKITKRGQNVTFRCDPISEHNRLYWYRQTLGQGPEFLTYFQNEAQLEKSRLLSDRFSAERPKGSFSTLEIQRTEQGDSAMYLCASSLALTYEQYFGPGTRLTVT.

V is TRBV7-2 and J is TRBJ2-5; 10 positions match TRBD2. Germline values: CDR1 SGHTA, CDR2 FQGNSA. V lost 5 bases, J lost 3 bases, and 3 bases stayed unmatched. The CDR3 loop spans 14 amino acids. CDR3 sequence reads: CASSPGLAEETQYF. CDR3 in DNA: TGTGCCAGCAGCCCAGGACTAGCGGAAGAGACCCAGTACTTC. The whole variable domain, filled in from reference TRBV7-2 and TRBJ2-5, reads GAGVSQSPSNKVTEKGKDVELRCDPISGHTALYWYRQSLGQGLEFLIYFQGNSAPDKSGLPSDRFSAERTGGSVSTLTIQRTQQEDSAVYLCASSPGLAEETQYFGPGTRLLVL.

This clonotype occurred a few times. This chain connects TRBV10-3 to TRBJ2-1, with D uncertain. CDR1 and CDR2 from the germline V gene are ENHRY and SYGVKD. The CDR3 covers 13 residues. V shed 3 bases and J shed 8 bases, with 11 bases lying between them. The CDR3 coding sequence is TGTGCCATCAGTGAATTGCACCAGGATGAGCAGTTCTTC. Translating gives CAISELHQDEQFF.